This TCR beta chain was identified during a study of T-cell reconstitution after alpha-beta-depleted transplantation in children. This clonotype was counted a few times. The target antigen is unknown. Preparation of the TCRbeta library was carried out with unique molecular identifiers. TCRdb passed the PCR reads through MiXCR, listing each CDR3 protein once. The top ten clones hold about 5% of a sample with more than 200,000 distinct CDR3 sequences, approximately 24% of them seen once. Findings and caveats of the study: Surviving recipient T cells and thymic progenitors produced the high day-60 TCRbeta diversity seen in some patients. By about two months after transplant, alpha-beta T cells reportedly arose from several hundred graft clones that had expanded.

V lost 4 bases and J lost 2, with 11 bases in between. The CDR3 sequence is 14 residues long. Germline-derived CDR1 and CDR2 are SGHRS and YFSETQ. The sequence was obtained from a female patient under 10 years old who had a stem cell transplant for congenital amegakaryocytic thrombocytopenia, so the T cells may come from the graft donor. The chain uses TRBV5-1 and TRBJ2-3; D call uncertain. The sequenced sample was PBMCs, mostly from graft donor cells, obtained 360 days after TCRalphabeta/CD19-depleted stem cell transplant. CDR3 nucleotides: TGCGCCAGCAGCGGCGGAGAAGCCACAGATACGCAGTATTTT. Its translation is CASSGGEATDTQYF.